A selection of T cell receptor beta chains follows, all from one sample in a study of tumor-infiltrating lymphocytes in primary liver carcinoma. TCRdb itself ran the multiplex PCR reads through MiXCR, one entry per CDR3 protein. The sample shows more than 70,000 distinct CDR3 sequences, approximately 70% of them seen only once. The sequenced material came from tumor-adjacent normal liver tissue. Receptors were obtained from a man aged 35-49 years with primary liver carcinoma and hepatitis B virus infection. The CDR3 runs from the conserved cysteine through the conserved F or W. A D gene is named only where the DNA matches it firmly. Size is stated for part of the rows, as once, few or many counts, or as a class when the clone is expanded.

D gene	V gene	clone size	J gene	CDR3 DNA	CDR3 protein
NA	TRBV6-2/TRBV6-3	once	TRBJ2-7	TGTGCCAGCAGCACTCCGACTAATGGAGGGTACGAGCAGTACTTC	CASSTPTNGGYEQYF
NA	TRBV4-1	NA	TRBJ2-1	TGCGCCAGAAGCCAAAGTAGTGGCTGGAACAATGAGCAGTTCTTC	CARSQSSGWNNEQFF
TRBD2	TRBV29-1	NA	TRBJ2-1	TGCAGAGTTGGGTCGGCCGGGGGGTCCTACAATGAGCACTTCTTC	CRVGSAGGSYNEHFF
NA	TRBV4-2	NA	TRBJ1-6	TGTGCCAGCAGTCAAGGAGAAGGCGAATCCCTCCACTTT	CASSQGEGESLHF
NA	TRBV4-1	once	TRBJ1-1	TGCGCCAGCAGCCAGGGGTCAAGGAATACTGAAGCTTTCTTT	CASSQGSRNTEAFF
NA	TRBV4-2	NA	TRBJ2-7	TGTGCCAGCAGCCAAGCGGCTAGCAGGGTTTCCTATGTGCAGTACTTC	CASSQAASRVSYVQYF
NA	TRBV11-2	NA	TRBJ2-7	TGTACCAGCAGCTTCTGGGGGGCTAGCGAGCAGTACTTC	CTSSFWGASEQYF
TRBD2	TRBV7-6	NA	TRBJ2-7	TGTGTCAGTAGCTTCCTCACGGGTAGCGGGAGCCACGAGCAGTACTTC	CVSSFLTGSGSHEQYF
NA	TRBV11-2	NA	TRBJ2-1	TGTGCCAGCAGCTACTCTTCGACTATCGGGTGGGGAGGCGGGTTCTTC	CASSYSSTIGWGGGFF
NA	TRBV29-1	NA	TRBJ2-3	TGCAGCGGTACAGAGGGTAATGCAGATACGCAGTATTTT	CSGTEGNADTQYF
NA	TRBV10-3	few	TRBJ1-1	TGTGCGTCGAAAGGGGGAGTGAACACTGAAGCTTTCTTT	CASKGGVNTEAFF
NA	TRBV6-5	medium-sized	TRBJ1-6	TGTGCCAGCAGCCCCGGGGCCTATTCACCCCTCCACTTT	CASSPGAYSPLHF
NA	TRBV14	few	TRBJ2-1	TGTGCCGGCAGTGCCGTAGTGGGATGGGTAAACAATGAGCAGTTCTTC	CAGSAVVGWVNNEQFF
TRBD1	TRBV5-5	many	TRBJ2-3	TGTGCCAGCAGCTTGGGGGCGACAGGGCCCACAGATACGCAGTATTTT	CASSLGATGPTDTQYF
TRBD1	TRBV29-1	NA	TRBJ2-1	TGCAGCGGATTGCCGAGACAGGGGGTGGATGAGCAGTTCTTC	CSGLPRQGVDEQFF
TRBD2	TRBV29-1	few	TRBJ2-3	TGCAGCGTGGGACTAGCGGTAGGAGATATGCAGTATTTT	CSVGLAVGDMQYF
NA	TRBV5-4	NA	TRBJ2-1	TGTGTCAGCAGCTTGGCACTGACAGTGGGGGACAATGAGCAGCTCTTC	CVSSLALTVGDNEQLF
NA	TRBV11-2	NA	TRBJ2-3	TGTGCCAACAGCTTCTACGGGGGTAGTACAGATAGGCAGTATTTT	CANSFYGGSTDRQYF
NA	TRBV12-3/TRBV12-4	NA	TRBJ2-7	TGTGTCAGCATGCCTCCCAGCGCCTCCTACGAGCAGTACTTC	CVSMPPSASYEQYF
NA	TRBV12-3/TRBV12-4	NA	TRBJ2-7	TGTGCCAGCGCCGCAAGCTCCACAGGACTTCCGAACCCCGAGCAGTACTTC	CASAASSTGLPNPEQYF
NA	TRBV6-5	once	TRBJ2-5	TGTACCAGCAGTATTGGTGGGACCCAGTACTTT	CTSSIGGTQYF
NA	TRBV5-5	NA	TRBJ1-1	TGTACCAGCAACCATGAGGGTGAGCAGTACACTGAAGCTTTCTTT	CTSNHEGEQYTEAFF
TRBD2	TRBV9	NA	TRBJ2-4	TGTGCCAGCAGCGTAGCTGCGGGAGGGGGGAACATTCAGTACTTC	CASSVAAGGGNIQYF
NA	TRBV29-1	NA	TRBJ2-1	TGCAGCGTTCAGCAGGAGGGGGATGAGCAGTTCTTC	CSVQQEGDEQFF
NA	TRBV4-2	once	TRBJ2-6	TGTGCCAGCAGCCAAGAGACGATGGATAGGGTTTTCTCAGGGGCCAACGTCCTGACTTTC	CASSQETMDRVFSGANVLTF
NA	TRBV28	many	TRBJ2-1	TGTGCCAGCAGTTCCCAACATGTACCGGCCTCCTACAATGAGCAGTTCTTC	CASSSQHVPASYNEQFF
NA	TRBV6-2/TRBV6-3	many	TRBJ2-1	TGTGCCAGCAGTTTAATCCCAAGCTCCTACAATGAGCAGTTCTTC	CASSLIPSSYNEQFF
TRBD1	TRBV13	NA	TRBJ2-3	TGTGCCAGCAGCATAGGAACAGGGGTAGATACGCAGTATTTT	CASSIGTGVDTQYF
NA	TRBV6-2/TRBV6-3	NA	TRBJ1-5	TGCGCCAGTAGGATAGGGACCCAGCCCCAGCATTTT	CASRIGTQPQHF
NA	TRBV20-1	few	TRBJ1-4	TGCAGTGCTGGGGACGCGGTGGAGGAAAAACTGTTTTTT	CSAGDAVEEKLFF
NA	TRBV7-8	once	TRBJ2-6	TGTGCCAGCAGCTCTACGATAACGCGCTCTGGGGCCAACGTCCTGACTTTC	CASSSTITRSGANVLTF
NA	TRBV25-1	NA	TRBJ1-6	TGTGCCAGCAGTGATCAAGGCATCTATACTTCACCCCTCCACTTT	CASSDQGIYTSPLHF
NA	TRBV10-3	many	TRBJ2-1	TGTGCCATCAGTGGTGGGGGGTTTGGTGAGCAGTTCTTC	CAISGGGFGEQFF
TRBD2	TRBV12-3/TRBV12-4	NA	TRBJ2-3	TGTGCCAGCAGTCCAGGGACTAAACCAGATACGCAGTATTTT	CASSPGTKPDTQYF
TRBD1	TRBV29-1	NA	TRBJ2-3	TGCAGCGTTGAAGTTCAGCAGCGAGGGACAGATACACAGTATTTT	CSVEVQQRGTDTQYF
NA	TRBV29-1	NA	TRBJ2-3	TGCAGCGCCCCGACAGTGGGATCCCAAGGGTTGTCGGCTACGCACTATTTT	CSAPTVGSQGLSATHYF
TRBD2	TRBV7-9	NA	TRBJ2-1	TGTGCCAGCAACTTACGTCTAGCGGGAGATGTAGAAGGCAATGAGCAGTTCTTC	CASNLRLAGDVEGNEQFF
NA	TRBV5-4	many	TRBJ2-7	TGTGCCAGCAGCTTGGGCAAGACAGGTTCGGCCGAGCAGTACTTC	CASSLGKTGSAEQYF
TRBD2	TRBV4-2	NA	TRBJ2-3	TGTGCCAGCAGCCAGGAGACTAGCGAAGATACGCAGTATTTT	CASSQETSEDTQYF